The 26 T cell receptor beta chains given below trace back to one sample, sequenced in a study of monozygotic twins with inflammatory bowel disease. TCRdb derives one entry per CDR3 protein from the 5' RACE reads, leaving out DNA. This sample's table reports 400,000 to 500,000 distinct CDR3 sequences. Specimen: blood. The receptors were gathered from a human donor with ulcerative colitis or Crohn's disease, or a healthy co-twin of an affected twin (not recorded which).

The rearrangement joins TRBV3-1 to TRBJ1-4; as DNA is missing, the TRBD1 call by TCRdb cannot be tested. In germline, CDR1 is LGHDT, CDR2 YNNKEL (reference sequence). The CDR3 covers 15 residues. The CDR3 protein is CASSQETVINEKLFF.

This chain joins TRBV6-2 or TRBV6-3 and TRBJ1-1; TCRdb names TRBD1, which stays unverified in the absence of DNA. This CDR3 is built from 14 residues. CDR1 is MNHEY and CDR2 is SVGEGT in the germline V gene. CDR3 sequence reads: CASSGQGAWAEAFF.

The chain combines TRBV20-1 with TRBJ1-4; TCRdb reports TRBD1, a call that lacks DNA to check it against. The length of the CDR3 is 13 residues. From germline, CDR1 is DFQATT and CDR2 SNEGSKA (reference sequence). The CDR3 spells CSAPRDGNEKLFF.

The chain is built from TRBV4-1 and TRBJ1-2. Germline V gene data show CDR1 as MGHRA and CDR2 as YSYEKL. This CDR3 region has 13 residues. The CDR3 spells CASSQEGWGGYTF.

The chain employs TRBV10-2 and TRBJ2-5; as DNA is missing, the TRBD1 call by TCRdb cannot be tested. In germline, CDR1 is WSHSY, CDR2 SAAADI. This CDR3 has 14 residues. The CDR3 is CASSESGTQETQYF.

This chain connects TRBV5-6 to TRBJ2-2. This CDR3 contains 15 residues. Germline V gene sequence: CDR1 SGHDT, CDR2 YYEEEE. CDR3 sequence reads: CASSQASGNTGELFF.

The rearrangement joins TRBV30 to TRBJ2-5; without DNA, the TCRdb call of TRBD1 cannot be checked. There are 17 residues in the CDR3. From germline, CDR1 is GTSNPN and CDR2 SVGIG (reference sequence). The CDR3 is CAWSVSFYRGRFETQYF.

The chain employs TRBV29-1 and TRBJ2-2; TCRdb outputs TRBD2, but without DNA this stays unchecked. The CDR3 sequence is 14 residues long. Germline-derived CDR1 and CDR2 are SQVTM and ANQGSEA. This CDR3 reads CSAPLAANTGELFF.

J is TRBJ2-5 and V is TRBV2; without DNA, the TCRdb call of TRBD1 cannot be checked. This CDR3 region has 13 residues. Germline V gene data show CDR1 as SNHLY and CDR2 as FYNNEI. CDR3 in amino acids: CASSSDRDETQYF.

The chain combines TRBV7-2 with TRBJ1-4; TCRdb outputs TRBD1, but without DNA this stays unchecked. The CDR3 is 16 amino acids. The germline CDR1 and CDR2 sequences are SGHTA and FQGNSA. Here the CDR3 reads CASSLRSDSVNEKLFF.

The chain's CDR3 is CASSSGTNNEQFF. J is TRBJ2-1 and V is TRBV7-3; TCRdb returns TRBD2, unconfirmable since there is no DNA. CDR3 length equals 13 residues. Germline V gene sequence: CDR1 SGHTA, CDR2 FQGTGA.

This chain uses TRBV5-1 with TRBJ2-7; lacking DNA, the TRBD2 call made by TCRdb goes unchecked. The length of the CDR3 is 13 residues. Per the germline V gene, CDR1 is SGHRS and CDR2 is YFSETQ. The CDR3 sequence is CASSLTAVYEQYF.

This chain links TRBV10-3 with TRBJ2-3. The germline gives CDR1 ENHRY, CDR2 SYGVKD. CDR3 length: 14 residues. CDR3 sequence: CAISELRGTDTQYF.

The chain links TRBV29-1 to TRBJ2-5. The germline CDR1 and CDR2 sequences are SQVTM and ANQGSEA. The CDR3 extends over 15 amino acids. CDR3 protein: CSVASRGHPQETQYF.

The genes are TRBV20-1 and TRBJ2-5; no DNA is available, so the TRBD2 call from TCRdb remains unchecked. The V gene's germline CDR1 is DFQATT and CDR2 SNEGSKA (reference sequence). This CDR3 region has 14 residues. CDR3 in amino acids: CSASGLAGGVAQYF.

V is TRBV5-1 and J is TRBJ2-5; TCRdb's D gene call, TRBD2, goes unchecked for lack of DNA. Per germline, CDR1 SGHRS and CDR2 YFSETQ. This CDR3 has 16 residues. The chain's CDR3 is CASSLIAGGPRETQYF.

The V call is TRBV20-1, the J call TRBJ2-2; TCRdb's assignment of TRBD2 cannot be checked, as there is no DNA. The CDR3 has 14 amino acids. Germline V lookup: CDR1 DFQATT, CDR2 SNEGSKA (reference sequence). CDR3: CSARVWGVTGELFF.

CDR3 in amino acids: CASSQGGSQRIYEQYF. V is TRBV4-3 and J is TRBJ2-7. The CDR3 spans 16 residues. CDR1 is LGHNA, CDR2 YSLEER, per germline.

This chain joins TRBV10-3 and TRBJ1-4; TCRdb designates TRBD1, a call that cannot be tested without DNA. Per the germline V gene, CDR1 is ENHRY and CDR2 is SYGVKD. The CDR3 loop spans 15 amino acids. The CDR3 region is CAIRDGPGQPEKLFF.

The chain carries TRBV25-1 and TRBJ2-2. The CDR3 has 12 amino acids. Germline V lookup: CDR1 MGHDK, CDR2 SYGVNS. The CDR3 sequence is CASKANTGELFF.

This chain joins TRBV12-3 or TRBV12-4 and TRBJ2-2; lacking DNA, the TRBD1 call made by TCRdb goes unchecked. The CDR3 sequence is 13 residues long. The chain's CDR3 is CASSLFAPGELFF.

The rearrangement uses TRBV7-9 and TRBJ2-5; TCRdb's D gene call, TRBD2, goes unchecked for lack of DNA. Germline V gives CDR1 SEHNR, CDR2 FQNEAQ (reference sequence). This CDR3 has 14 amino acids. CDR3 residues: CASSPVGGPETQYF.

This chain links TRBV20-1 with TRBJ2-5; the TRBD1 assignment by TCRdb is unverifiable without DNA. This CDR3 is built from 13 residues. From germline, CDR1 is DFQATT and CDR2 SNEGSKA (reference sequence). The CDR3 is CSARVGGQETQYF.

The rearrangement joins TRBV30 to TRBJ2-7; the TCRdb D gene call, TRBD1, has no DNA to confirm it. CDR3 size: 15 residues. The germline gives CDR1 GTSNPN, CDR2 SVGIG (reference sequence). CDR3 protein: CAWSVEGQGPYEQYF.

The chain combines TRBV24-1 with TRBJ2-1; without DNA, the TCRdb call of TRBD2 cannot be checked. CDR3 length equals 16 residues. Germline CDR1 reads KGHDR; CDR2 reads SFDVKD. The CDR3 reads CATSDPTGSNYNEQFF.

J is TRBJ2-5 and V is TRBV7-9; without DNA, the TCRdb call of TRBD2 cannot be checked. The length of the CDR3 is 15 residues. Germline CDR1 and CDR2: SEHNR and FQNEAQ (reference sequence). Here the CDR3 reads CASSGGGYSQETQYF.